Listed here are 27 T cell receptor beta chains from one sample, sequenced in a study of regulatory T cells in long-lasting Graves disease. Sequencing libraries for TCR beta were prepared with iRepertoire HTBI primers and Arm-PCR of CDR3 regions. A single record per CDR3 protein comes from TCRdb applying MiXCR to the multiplex PCR reads. The sample shows roughly 400,000 distinct CDR3 sequences, approximately 22% of them seen only once. The time point is: persistent/refractory GD, antithyroid drugs over 5 years with positive TRAb. TCR sequences were obtained from RNA taken from PBMCs. The material was peripheral blood mononuclear cells (PBMCs), obtained when the disease was refractory, from a patient treated with antithyroid drugs. These receptors originate from a female donor with Graves disease.

Only a few counts were recorded for this clonotype. This chain uses TRBV29-1 with TRBJ2-7, with 9 positions matching TRBD2. V lost 3 bases, J lost 3 bases, and 3 bases stayed unmatched. The CDR3 covers 13 residues. Germline CDR1 reads SQVTM; CDR2 reads ANQGSEA. DNA for the CDR3: TGCAGCGTTGAGGCTAGCGGGGACTACGAGCAGTACTTC. Protein product: CSVEASGDYEQYF.

This clonotype occurred once. CDR3 protein: CASSSPGTGSISGNTIYF. CDR3 DNA sequence: TGTGCCAGCAGTTCACCCGGGACAGGATCCATCTCTGGAAACACCATATATTTT. This chain uses TRBV28 with TRBJ1-3; 8 positions agree with TRBD1. Germline V lookup: CDR1 MDHEN, CDR2 SYDVKM. This CDR3 region has 18 residues. Trimming at V came to 4 bases and at J to 0 bases, leaving 11 bases not matched to a gene.

Many counts were recorded for this clonotype. The V gene is TRBV27, the J gene TRBJ1-6; 10 bases are a match to TRBD1. The CDR3 consists of 16 residues. After removal of 1 base from V and 10 bases from J, the junction contained 7 bases not matched to a gene. Germline V gene lookup returns CDR1 MNHEY and CDR2 SMNVEV (reference sequence). The chain's CDR3 is CASSLWDRGLRSPLHF. CDR3 bases: TGTGCCAGCAGTTTATGGGACAGGGGACTCAGGTCACCCCTCCACTTT.

This clonotype was found many times. The chain employs TRBV5-5 and TRBJ1-1; a possible D gene is TRBD1 (5 bases). Germline V gene lookup returns CDR1 SGHKS and CDR2 YYEKEE (reference sequence). The CDR3 covers 15 residues. V was cut by 0 bases and J by 6 bases, with 15 bases left in between. CDR3 sequence (DNA): TGTGCCAGCAGCTTGGGGGGACCGGCGGGGGCTGAAGCTTTCTTT. Encoded protein: CASSLGGPAGAEAFF.

This chain connects TRBV5-1 to TRBJ2-7, with TRBD2 matching 11 bases. Germline V gene data show CDR1 as SGHRS and CDR2 as YFSETQ. The CDR3 spans 15 residues. With 2 bases clipped from V and 4 bases from J, the junction kept 5 bases outside the gene matches. Here the CDR3 DNA reads TGCGCCAGCAGCTTCCTAGCGGGAGGCCGTTACGAGCAGTACTTC. Translated, it gives CASSFLAGGRYEQYF.

The rearrangement links TRBV4-2 to TRBJ2-1, with 10 bases aligning to TRBD2. This CDR3 region has 16 residues. The V gene's germline CDR1 is LGHNA and CDR2 YNFKEQ. Trimming took 1 base from V and 4 from J; bases not matched to a gene: 4. The CDR3 DNA reads as TGTGCCAGCAGCCAAGTTACTAGCGGGACTTACAATGAGCAGTTCTTC. Its protein is CASSQVTSGTYNEQFF.

To note about this clonotype: A much larger clone sits a single nucleotide away, making a read error possible. The chain joins TRBV10-3 to TRBJ1-1; no clear D. Germline V gene data show CDR1 as ENHRY and CDR2 as SYGVKD. This CDR3 contains 12 residues. The CDR3 DNA reads TGTGCCGTCAGTGACCGAGACACTGAAGCTTTCTTT. As protein: CAVSDRDTEAFF.

In its sample, this clonotype was seen many times. This sequence joins TRBV27 and TRBJ2-7; D unclear. Germline V gene data show CDR1 as MNHEY and CDR2 as SMNVEV (reference sequence). Trimming removed 8 bases from V and 0 bases from J, with 8 bases in between. The CDR3 runs to 12 residues. The CDR3 loop is CASGPGSYEQYF. The CDR3 DNA reads TGTGCCAGCGGTCCAGGCTCCTACGAGCAGTACTTC.

The J gene is TRBJ2-5, the V gene TRBV3-1, with 8 bases identical to TRBD2. The V and J ends lost 0 bases and 6 bases, in that order; junction bases with no gene match: 18. This CDR3 is built from 19 residues. In germline, CDR1 is LGHDT, CDR2 YNNKEL (reference sequence). The CDR3 here is CASSQDLSPFERERQTQYF. The CDR3 bases are TGTGCCAGCAGCCAAGATTTATCCCCCTTTGAGCGGGAGAGGCAGACCCAGTACTTC.

The chain links TRBV9 to TRBJ2-7; D is unresolved. CDR3 length: 15 amino acids. Trimming removed 0 bases from V and 2 bases from J, with 12 bases in between. The germline CDR1 and CDR2 sequences are SGDLS and YYNGEE. CDR3 sequence (DNA): TGTGCCAGCAGCGTAGGCCGTGGATTCACCTACGAGCAGTACTTC. As protein: CASSVGRGFTYEQYF.

There are many counts of this clonotype. The CDR3 nucleotides read TGCAGTGCCACCCAGGGCGAGGAGACCCAGTACTTC. Translated: CSATQGEETQYF. The V call is TRBV20-1, the J call TRBJ2-5, with D perhaps matching TRBD1 (5 bases). CDR3 size: 12 residues. The V and J ends lost 6 bases and 5 bases respectively, with 13 bases between them. Germline values: CDR1 DFQATT, CDR2 SNEGSKA (reference sequence).

Comment on this clonotype: A read error is possible here, since a much larger clone lies one base away. J is TRBJ2-7 and V is TRBV6-9, with D hard to call. The CDR3 loop spans 15 amino acids. The V and J ends lost 3 bases and 2 bases respectively, with 14 bases between them. Germline values: CDR1 MNHGY, CDR2 SVAAGI. The CDR3 coding sequence is TGTGCCAGCAGTTACGGAGTAGGCTATACCTACGAGCAGTACTTC. Residues: CASSYGVGYTYEQYF.

Many counts were recorded for this clonotype. The DNA of the CDR3 is TGTGCCAGCAGCTGGGCCAGGACGGGAGAGGTGGACGAGCAGTACTTC. It is translated as CASSWARTGEVDEQYF. The rearrangement joins TRBV7-3 to TRBJ2-7; D might be TRBD2 (6 bases). From germline, CDR1 is SGHTA and CDR2 FQGTGA. V was shortened by 4 bases and J by 5 bases, with 21 bases between the two germline ends. CDR3 length: 16 amino acids.

This clonotype appeared many times. V is TRBV29-1 and J is TRBJ1-2, with D perhaps matching TRBD1 (6 bases). From germline, CDR1 is SQVTM and CDR2 ANQGSEA. With 0 bases removed from V and 6 bases from J, the gap between germline ends came to 11 bases. This CDR3 is 13 amino acids long. CDR3 in amino acids: CSVEDGDRNGYTF. CDR3 DNA: TGCAGCGTTGAAGATGGAGACAGGAATGGCTACACCTTC.

The DNA of the CDR3 is TGTGCCAGCAGCTTCTTAGTATCAGGCAAGAACACTGAAGCTTTCTTT. It yields the protein CASSFLVSGKNTEAFF. V and J are TRBV5-6 and TRBJ1-1; D unresolved. This CDR3 spans 16 amino acids. Trimming shortened V by 2 bases and J by 1 base, and 15 bases separated the two germline ends. Looked up from germline, CDR1 is SGHDT and CDR2 is YYEEEE.

The chain carries TRBV11-2 and TRBJ2-1, with TRBD2 matching over 11 bases. Germline CDR1 and CDR2: SGHAT and FQNNGV. CDR3 length: 14 amino acids. V gave up 4 bases and J gave up 7 bases; unmatched junction bases: 3. This CDR3 reads CASSSLAGGNEQFF. As DNA, the CDR3 is TGTGCCAGCAGCTCGCTAGCGGGGGGTAATGAGCAGTTCTTC.

The chain joins TRBV7-2 to TRBJ1-5; 8 nucleotides match TRBD1. The germline V gene has CDR1 SGHTA and CDR2 FQGNSA. The V gene end was trimmed by 0 bases and the J gene end by 4 bases; junction bases not matched to a gene: 8. This CDR3 has 17 amino acids. This CDR3 reads CASSLALTGARNQPQHF. DNA for the CDR3: TGTGCCAGCAGCTTAGCGCTGACAGGGGCGAGGAATCAGCCCCAGCATTTT.

The sample holds a few counts of this clonotype. This chain connects TRBV5-1 to TRBJ2-5, with D perhaps matching TRBD1 or TRBD2 (5 bases each). Trimming pared 0 bases from V and 5 bases from J, leaving 11 bases between. This CDR3 contains 14 residues. CDR1 is SGHRS and CDR2 is YFSETQ in the germline V gene. DNA of the CDR3: TGCGCCAGCAGCTTGGCAGGGCCGGGGGAGACCCAGTACTTC. As protein: CASSLAGPGETQYF.

This clonotype was counted at least ten times. This chain uses TRBV6-5 with TRBJ2-5, with D perhaps TRBD2 (6 bases). CDR1 and CDR2 (germline): MNHEY, SVGAGI. The CDR3 totals 15 residues. The germline V and J ends were trimmed by 0 bases and 7 bases, with 15 bases remaining between them. Here the CDR3 DNA reads TGTGCCAGCAGTTACTCGCGGGAAGGCTGGGGGACCCAGTACTTC. Its translation is CASSYSREGWGTQYF.

The gene calls are TRBV19 and TRBJ2-2; 8 bases agree with TRBD1. From germline, CDR1 is LNHDA and CDR2 SQIVND (reference sequence). This CDR3 comprises 14 residues. Trimming at V came to 7 bases and at J to 5 bases, leaving 6 bases not matched to a gene. The CDR3 region is CASMFTGGTGELFF. CDR3 DNA: TGTGCCAGTATGTTCACAGGGGGGACCGGGGAGCTGTTTTTT.

This clonotype was seen a handful of times. V usage is TRBV2 and J usage is TRBJ1-1; no clear D. With 7 bases removed from V and 1 base from J, the gap between germline ends came to 19 bases. Germline V gene sequence: CDR1 SNHLY, CDR2 FYNNEI. The CDR3 totals 16 residues. The CDR3 DNA reads TGTGCCAGCATTAACGGGCTAAGAGGATGGAACACTGAAGCTTTCTTT. Residues: CASINGLRGWNTEAFF.

Ten or more counts support this clonotype. The rearrangement links TRBV10-3 to TRBJ2-5; D is unclear. The CDR3 length is 11 residues. V dropped 10 bases and J dropped 3 bases, with 9 bases sitting between them. Germline V CDR1 and CDR2: ENHRY, SYGVKD. CDR3 sequence: CATRAEETQYF. CDR3 in DNA: TGTGCCACTCGGGCGGAAGAGACCCAGTACTTC.

This clonotype has only a few counts. The chain carries TRBV30 and TRBJ2-5; 13 positions agree with TRBD2. Germline V CDR1 and CDR2: GTSNPN, SVGIG (reference sequence). This CDR3 contains 16 residues. V was clipped by 3 bases and J by 2 bases; unmatched bases: 6. The CDR3, as DNA: TGTGCCTGGAGCGCCGGGACTAGCGGGACTCAAGAGACCCAGTACTTC. Its protein is CAWSAGTSGTQETQYF.

The chain combines TRBV20-1 with TRBJ2-6, with no clear D. The CDR3 loop spans 14 amino acids. From germline, CDR1 is DFQATT and CDR2 SNEGSKA (reference sequence). Trimming cost V 3 bases and J 6 bases, with 12 bases left between them. CDR3 loop: CSASSSYEANVLTF. CDR3 in DNA: TGCAGTGCTAGTTCCTCCTATGAGGCCAACGTCCTGACTTTC.

This clonotype has at least ten counts. CDR3 amino acids: CASSLGDSVYEQYF. The CDR3 region has the DNA TGTGCCAGCAGCTTAGGCGACAGCGTCTACGAGCAGTACTTC. The V gene is TRBV7-9, the J gene TRBJ2-7; a possible D gene is TRBD1 (5 bases). Germline loops: CDR1 SEHNR, CDR2 FQNEAQ (reference sequence). Trimming took off 1 base at V and 3 bases at J, with 10 bases between the two ends. CDR3 length: 14 amino acids.

This rearrangement joins TRBV2 to TRBJ2-5; the match to TRBD1 covers 11 bases. The CDR3 totals 19 residues. Germline V gene lookup returns CDR1 SNHLY and CDR2 FYNNEI. Trimming took 6 bases from V and 1 from J; bases not matched to a gene: 16. Here the CDR3 reads CASSLTGQGGVVSQETQYF. As DNA, the CDR3 is TGTGCCAGCAGCCTAACGGGACAGGGGGGAGTTGTAAGCCAAGAGACCCAGTACTTC.

The sample holds many counts of this clonotype. The genes are TRBV12-3 or TRBV12-4 and TRBJ1-5; D is ambiguous. The CDR3 spans 15 residues. V was shortened by 5 bases and J by 4 bases, with 15 bases between the two germline ends. Here the CDR3 reads CASSPPEWVNQPQHF. CDR3 bases: TGTGCCAGCAGTCCGCCGGAGTGGGTAAATCAGCCCCAGCATTTT.